The source of this TCR beta chain is a study of response to subunit inactivated influenza vaccine (dated by TCRdb to 2016 to 2019). About the study as a whole: To follow how T cells responded to a trivalent subunit inactivated influenza vaccine, the researchers relied on deep quantitative profiling of the T cell receptor repertoire.

Libraries came from RT-PCR. Sequencing took place on an Illumina HiSeq 2500. TCRdb redid the processing of the public reads, applying fastp at Q25 and MiXCR, and retained in-frame beta chains. CDR3 protein sequences are deduplicated, and each keeps its most common genes and DNA. A total of around 750,000 distinct CDR3 sequences appear in this sample, less than 25% of them only once. The biggest ten clones account for more than 8.5% of the sample. Concerning this clonotype itself: No cognate antigen has been identified for it. Within one base of it there is no much larger clone, and no base qualities were kept.

Taken from cysteine to phenylalanine, the CDR3 has 14 residues. Only the CDR3 DNA stays, 42 bases, in frame from base 1. Trimming takes 6 bases from V and 6 bases from J, and the germline ends sit 12 bases apart. From a lookup of the germline V gene, CDR1 and CDR2 are MNHNS and SASEGT. Broader findings and caveats from the paper: According to the authors, only a limited number of new T cells may be recruited by each seasonal influenza vaccination.

The sequence was obtained from a man in his fifties who received an inactivated influenza vaccine. Donor details come from another sample of the same person, matched by shared clones. The chain joins TRBV6-1 to TRBJ1-6, with TRBD1 perhaps the D gene, on 6 matching bases. Material: PBMCs from blood, obtained roughly 5 days after vaccination. The CDR3 in this case is CASRDGQTNSPLHF. The DNA sequence is given as TGTGCCAGCAGAGATGGACAGACTAATTCACCCCTCCACTTT.